This is a list of T cell receptor beta chains from one sample in a study of T-cell reconstitution after alpha-beta-depleted transplantation in children. TCRdb reprocessed the PCR reads with MiXCR, giving one entry per CDR3 protein. The sample has hundreds of thousands of distinct CDR3 sequences; over 10% are singletons. Specimen: PBMCs, collected before TCRalphabeta/CD19-depleted stem cell transplant. The receptors stem from a girl aged 2-10 years with congenital amegakaryocytic thrombocytopenia, due to receive a stem cell transplant. The CDR3 runs from the conserved cysteine through the conserved F or W. A D gene is named only where the DNA matches it firmly. Not all rows give a size; the values are once, few, many and, for expanded clones, a class.

CDR3 protein: CASSEFGTGGNEQYF
CDR3 DNA: TGTGCCAGCAGTGAATTCGGGACAGGGGGCAACGAGCAGTACTTC
D gene: TRBD1
V gene: TRBV25-1
CDR3 length: 15
clone size: once
J gene: TRBJ2-7

CDR3 protein: CSASLNRGAETQYF
CDR3 DNA: TGCAGTGCTAGTTTGAACAGGGGGGCAGAGACCCAGTACTTC
D gene: TRBD1
V gene: TRBV20-1
CDR3 length: 14
clone size: few
J gene: TRBJ2-5

CDR3 protein: CASRQLAGGTYEQYF
CDR3 DNA: TGTGCCAGCAGACAGCTAGCGGGAGGAACCTACGAGCAGTACTTC
D gene: TRBD2
V gene: TRBV2
CDR3 length: 15
clone size: many
J gene: TRBJ2-7

CDR3 protein: CAISEVTPYNEQFF
CDR3 DNA: TGTGCCATCAGTGAAGTGACTCCATACAATGAGCAGTTCTTC
D gene: -
V gene: TRBV10-3
CDR3 length: 14
clone size: many
J gene: TRBJ2-1

CDR3 protein: CASSLGLAGGWTYNEQFF
CDR3 DNA: TGTGCCAGCAGCTTGGGGCTAGCGGGAGGGTGGACCTACAATGAGCAGTTCTTC
D gene: TRBD2
V gene: TRBV5-6
CDR3 length: 18
clone size: few
J gene: TRBJ2-1

CDR3 protein: CASSERTSPGNEQFF
CDR3 DNA: TGTGCCAGCAGTGAAAGGACTAGCCCTGGGAATGAGCAGTTCTTC
D gene: TRBD2
V gene: TRBV2
CDR3 length: 15
clone size: -
J gene: TRBJ2-1

CDR3 protein: CSVRTAGEGELFF
CDR3 DNA: TGCAGCGTTAGAACGGCAGGGGAGGGGGAGCTGTTTTTT
D gene: -
V gene: TRBV29-1
CDR3 length: 13
clone size: few
J gene: TRBJ2-2

CDR3 protein: CSVASGRDLTDTQYF
CDR3 DNA: TGCAGCGTGGCTAGCGGGAGGGATTTAACAGATACGCAGTATTTT
D gene: TRBD2
V gene: TRBV29-1
CDR3 length: 15
clone size: many
J gene: TRBJ2-3

CDR3 protein: CASSPAGHSNYGYTF
CDR3 DNA: TGTGCCAGCAGCCCCGCGGGACACTCGAACTATGGCTACACCTTC
D gene: -
V gene: TRBV14
CDR3 length: 15
clone size: many
J gene: TRBJ1-2

CDR3 protein: CASSQPVRREALYF
CDR3 DNA: TGCGCCAGCAGCCAACCGGTCCGGCGGGAGGCCTTGTACTTC
D gene: TRBD2
V gene: TRBV4-1
CDR3 length: 14
clone size: -
J gene: TRBJ2-4

CDR3 protein: CASRSVTGGYNEQFF
CDR3 DNA: TGTGCCAGCAGGTCCGTGACAGGAGGTTACAATGAGCAGTTCTTC
D gene: -
V gene: TRBV11-2
CDR3 length: 15
clone size: few
J gene: TRBJ2-1

CDR3 protein: CASKQGLGDYGYTF
CDR3 DNA: TGCGCCAGCAAACAGGGCCTAGGAGACTATGGCTACACCTTC
D gene: -
V gene: TRBV5-1
CDR3 length: 14
clone size: few
J gene: TRBJ1-2

CDR3 protein: CASRYSGTGAFYSNQPQHF
CDR3 DNA: TGTGCCAGCAGATATTCCGGGACAGGGGCATTCTATAGCAATCAGCCCCAGCATTTT
D gene: TRBD1
V gene: TRBV6-6
CDR3 length: 19
clone size: few
J gene: TRBJ1-5

CDR3 protein: CASSETITTLSSYNEQFF
CDR3 DNA: TGTGCCAGCAGCGAGACAATAACGACCCTTAGCTCCTACAATGAGCAGTTCTTC
D gene: -
V gene: TRBV11-1
CDR3 length: 18
clone size: few
J gene: TRBJ2-1

CDR3 protein: CASSLASGLKWPQYF
CDR3 DNA: TGTGCCAGCAGTTTAGCTTCCGGGCTCAAGTGGCCCCAGTACTTC
D gene: -
V gene: TRBV12-3/TRBV12-4
CDR3 length: 15
clone size: few
J gene: TRBJ2-5

CDR3 protein: CAWSGSGGDIQYF
CDR3 DNA: TGTGCCTGGAGTGGGTCCGGCGGGGACATTCAGTACTTC
D gene: -
V gene: TRBV30
CDR3 length: 13
clone size: -
J gene: TRBJ2-4

CDR3 protein: CASSYLTSGGTDTQYF
CDR3 DNA: TGTGCCAGCAGTTACTTGACTAGCGGAGGGACAGATACGCAGTATTTT
D gene: TRBD2
V gene: TRBV6-5
CDR3 length: 16
clone size: few
J gene: TRBJ2-3

CDR3 protein: CASSLLAGSNIQYF
CDR3 DNA: TGTGCCAGCAGTTTATTAGCAGGGTCGAACATTCAGTACTTC
D gene: -
V gene: TRBV28
CDR3 length: 14
clone size: many
J gene: TRBJ2-4

CDR3 protein: CASSKTGLAGYTDTQYF
CDR3 DNA: TGTGCCAGCAGCAAAACAGGACTAGCGGGATACACAGATACGCAGTATTTT
D gene: -
V gene: TRBV21-1
CDR3 length: 17
clone size: many
J gene: TRBJ2-3

CDR3 protein: CASSLMASGSYEQYF
CDR3 DNA: TGCGCCAGCAGCTTGATGGCTAGCGGGAGTTACGAGCAGTACTTC
D gene: TRBD2
V gene: TRBV5-1
CDR3 length: 15
clone size: many
J gene: TRBJ2-7

CDR3 protein: CASSRLTSGNEQFF
CDR3 DNA: TGTGCCAGCAGCCGCCTGACTAGCGGCAATGAGCAGTTCTTC
D gene: TRBD2
V gene: TRBV6-1
CDR3 length: 14
clone size: -
J gene: TRBJ2-1

CDR3 protein: CASSLVDTDYGYTF
CDR3 DNA: TGCGCCAGCAGCTTGGTGGACACAGACTATGGCTACACCTTC
D gene: -
V gene: TRBV5-1
CDR3 length: 14
clone size: -
J gene: TRBJ1-2

CDR3 protein: CSASKHTGGKNTGELFF
CDR3 DNA: TGCAGTGCTTCTAAACACACAGGGGGCAAGAACACCGGGGAGCTGTTTTTT
D gene: TRBD1
V gene: TRBV20-1
CDR3 length: 17
clone size: -
J gene: TRBJ2-2

CDR3 protein: CASSGRIKLGEQFF
CDR3 DNA: TGTGCCAGCAGTGGCAGGATCAAACTGGGGGAGCAGTTCTTC
D gene: -
V gene: TRBV2
CDR3 length: 14
clone size: -
J gene: TRBJ2-1

CDR3 protein: CASTPSAIYNEQFF
CDR3 DNA: TGCGCCAGCACCCCTAGCGCGATCTACAATGAGCAGTTCTTC
D gene: -
V gene: TRBV5-1
CDR3 length: 14
clone size: many
J gene: TRBJ2-1

CDR3 protein: CASSLSSLGSTDTQYF
CDR3 DNA: TGTGCCAGCAGTTTATCCAGCCTAGGGAGCACAGATACGCAGTATTTT
D gene: -
V gene: TRBV27
CDR3 length: 16
clone size: few
J gene: TRBJ2-3

CDR3 protein: CASRYDSLWPQYF
CDR3 DNA: TGTGCCAGCAGATACGACAGCCTCTGGCCGCAGTATTTT
D gene: -
V gene: TRBV12-3/TRBV12-4
CDR3 length: 13
clone size: many
J gene: TRBJ2-3

CDR3 protein: CASKNEIQGVRETQYF
CDR3 DNA: TGTGCCAGCAAGAATGAAATCCAGGGTGTGCGGGAGACCCAGTACTTC
D gene: -
V gene: TRBV5-5
CDR3 length: 16
clone size: -
J gene: TRBJ2-5

CDR3 protein: CASSFNTGTNGYTF
CDR3 DNA: TGCGCCAGCAGCTTTAACACCGGGACAAATGGCTACACCTTC
D gene: -
V gene: TRBV5-1
CDR3 length: 14
clone size: many
J gene: TRBJ1-2

CDR3 protein: CASSSSNRAGETQYF
CDR3 DNA: TGTGCCAGCAGTTCCAGTAACAGGGCTGGAGAGACCCAGTACTTC
D gene: -
V gene: TRBV12-3/TRBV12-4
CDR3 length: 15
clone size: few
J gene: TRBJ2-5

CDR3 protein: CASSSSPNYEQYF
CDR3 DNA: TGTGCCAGCAGTTCCAGCCCGAATTACGAGCAGTACTTC
D gene: -
V gene: TRBV28
CDR3 length: 13
clone size: many
J gene: TRBJ2-7

CDR3 protein: CASSLSGLAQYEQYF
CDR3 DNA: TGTGCCAGCAGTTTATCGGGACTAGCCCAATACGAGCAGTACTTC
D gene: TRBD2
V gene: TRBV27
CDR3 length: 15
clone size: -
J gene: TRBJ2-7

CDR3 protein: CASSLARGAETQYF
CDR3 DNA: TGTGCCAGCAGCTTAGCGCGAGGGGCGGAGACCCAGTACTTC
D gene: -
V gene: TRBV7-8
CDR3 length: 14
clone size: -
J gene: TRBJ2-5

CDR3 protein: CASSFRGPPAQETQYF
CDR3 DNA: TGTGCCAGCAGTTTCAGGGGGCCGCCAGCTCAAGAGACCCAGTACTTC
D gene: TRBD1
V gene: TRBV12-3/TRBV12-4
CDR3 length: 16
clone size: -
J gene: TRBJ2-5

CDR3 protein: CASSRSGTTTYEQYF
CDR3 DNA: TGCGCCAGCAGCCGCTCCGGGACTACAACCTACGAGCAGTACTTC
D gene: TRBD2
V gene: TRBV4-1
CDR3 length: 15
clone size: few
J gene: TRBJ2-7

CDR3 protein: CASSPTQPGEQYF
CDR3 DNA: TGTGCCAGCAGCCCAACGCAGCCCGGAGAGCAGTACTTC
D gene: -
V gene: TRBV7-6
CDR3 length: 13
clone size: few
J gene: TRBJ2-7

CDR3 protein: CASQQVRGWNQPQHF
CDR3 DNA: TGTGCCAGTCAACAAGTCCGAGGTTGGAATCAGCCCCAGCATTTT
D gene: -
V gene: TRBV12-3/TRBV12-4
CDR3 length: 15
clone size: many
J gene: TRBJ1-5